This T cell receptor beta chain appears in the sequencing data of a study of long-term antiretroviral therapy in people with HIV. Each contributor possessed a minimum of one pre-ART and a minimum of two post-ART PBMC samples. They ran version v3.0 of the immunoSEQ assay at survey level. Assay: immunoSEQ multiplex PCR; the TCRdb copy retains only in-frame clones and omits some. The profile shows fewer than 20,000 clones, roughly four fifths of them singletons. Study outcomes and limitations: Despite increasing after ART, diversity remained lower than that of transplant donor controls.

About this clone: The target antigen is unknown.

The source was unsorted PBMCs, collected 0.3 years before starting antiretroviral therapy. The clonotype comes from a man aged 45-65 years with HIV.

The DNA for the CDR3 is TGTGCCAGCAGCCGGGACAGGGGGTTCTCTGGGGCCAACGTCCTGACTTTC. Its protein product is CASSRDRGFSGANVLTF. This sequence joins TRBV7-9 and TRBJ2-6; 11 bases map to TRBD1. Germline V gene data show CDR1 as SEHNR and CDR2 as FQNEAQ (reference sequence). CDR3 size: 17 residues. V shed 5 bases and J 0 bases; nucleotides not matched to a gene: 3. Full variable domain (remainder filled in from reference TRBV7-9 and TRBJ2-6): DTGVSQNPRHKITKRGQNVTFRCDPISEHNRLYWYRQTLGQGPEFLTYFQNEAQLEKSRLLSDRFSAERPKGSFSTLEIQRTEQGDSAMYLCASSRDRGFSGANVLTFGAGSRLTVL.